These 17 T cell receptor beta chains originate from one sample sequenced in a study of PD-1 blockade in mismatch repair-deficient tumors. Clones were read by immunoSEQ multiplex PCR, and TCRdb kept only the in-frame ones, dropping some. Of around 50,000 clones in the sample, 70% to 85% were seen once. The material sequenced was PBMCs, taken before pembrolizumab treatment. The receptors stem from an adult with mismatch repair-deficient cancer.

The CDR3 sequence is CASSRQGQGYEKLFF. CDR3 sequence (DNA): TGTGCCAGCAGTCGACAGGGACAGGGGTATGAAAAACTGTTTTTT. The chain combines TRBV11-2 with TRBJ1-4; 10 bases match TRBD1. This CDR3 has 15 residues. CDR1 SGHAT and CDR2 FQNNGV come from the germline V gene. With 6 bases clipped from V and 6 bases from J, the junction kept 7 bases outside the gene matches.

This chain links TRBV10-3 with TRBJ2-5; the D is unclear. Germline V CDR1 and CDR2: ENHRY, SYGVKD. Trimming shortened V by 4 bases and J by 1 base, and 7 bases separated the two germline ends. There are 13 residues in the CDR3. CDR3 in DNA: TGTGCCATCAGTGTAGATCCCCAAGAGACCCAGTACTTC. This codes for CAISVDPQETQYF.

The chain employs TRBV27 and TRBJ2-2; D unresolved. Germline V CDR1 and CDR2: MNHEY, SMNVEV (reference sequence). The CDR3 consists of 13 residues. Trimming pared 2 bases from V and 8 bases from J, leaving 9 bases between. The CDR3 loop reads CASSLDQKGELFF. The CDR3 DNA is TGTGCCAGCAGTTTAGACCAGAAAGGGGAGCTGTTTTTT.

V and J are TRBV2 and TRBJ2-7; TRBD1 might be the D (6 bases). The CDR3 is made up of 15 amino acids. The germline V gene has CDR1 SNHLY and CDR2 FYNNEI. Trimming removed 5 bases at V and 6 bases at J, with 20 bases between. Here the CDR3 reads CASSPGPQGLIEQYF. The CDR3 DNA is TGTGCCAGCAGTCCGGGGCCACAGGGATTAATCGAGCAGTACTTC.

The rearrangement links TRBV14 to TRBJ2-3, with no clear D. Trimming took off 6 bases at V and 6 bases at J, with 10 bases between the two ends. CDR1 is SGHDN and CDR2 is FVKESK in the germline V gene. There are 12 residues in the CDR3. The CDR3 protein is CASSHTPDTQYF. DNA for the CDR3: TGTGCCAGCAGTCATACCCCCGATACGCAGTATTTT.

This clone was counted between two and nine times. The chain is built from TRBV10-1 and TRBJ2-1; 7 positions match TRBD2. The CDR3 has 13 amino acids. Germline V CDR1 and CDR2: WNHNN, SYGVQD (reference sequence). With V trimmed by 4 bases and J by 10 bases, 7 bases remained unmatched. The CDR3 DNA sequence: TGCGCCAGCAGTGGTCCCTTCGGGAGGGAGCAGTTCTTC. It translates to CASSGPFGREQFF.

The chain employs TRBV5-6 and TRBJ2-7, with 7 bases identical to TRBD2. V lost 0 bases and J lost 2; bases outside the gene matches: 8. The CDR3 spans 16 residues. CDR1 SGHDT and CDR2 YYEEEE come from the germline V gene. The CDR3 DNA reads TGTGCCAGCAGCTTGGCCCGCAGACTAGCAGCCTACGAGCAGTACTTC. Encoded protein: CASSLARRLAAYEQYF.

V gene TRBV9 combines with J gene TRBJ1-4; 9 bases map to TRBD1. V shed 4 bases and J 5 bases; nucleotides not matched to a gene: 6. The CDR3 loop spans 15 amino acids. The germline gives CDR1 SGDLS, CDR2 YYNGEE. The CDR3 loop reads CASSQRQGGNEKLFF. DNA for the CDR3: TGTGCCAGCAGCCAGAGACAGGGGGGAAATGAAAAACTGTTTTTT. Supplemented by reference TRBV9 and TRBJ1-4, the full variable domain reads DSGVTQTPKHLITATGQRVTLRCSPRSGDLSVYWYQQSLDQGLQFLIQYYNGEERAKGNILERFSAQQFPDLHSELNLSSLELGDSALYFCASSQRQGGNEKLFFGSGTQLSVL.

There are a few counts of this clone. The genes are TRBV7-9 and TRBJ1-2, with 7 positions matching TRBD1. Per the germline V gene, CDR1 is SEHNR and CDR2 is FQNEAQ (reference sequence). Trimming removed 5 bases from V and 8 bases from J; junction bases left unmatched: 5. This CDR3 comprises 12 residues. The DNA of the CDR3 is TGTGCCAGCAGCAACAGGGGAGGCGGCTACACCTTC. This gives the protein CASSNRGGGYTF. Combining the CDR3 with reference TRBV7-9 and TRBJ1-2 gives the whole variable domain DTGVSQNPRHKITKRGQNVTFRCDPISEHNRLYWYRQTLGQGPEFLTYFQNEAQLEKSRLLSDRFSAERPKGSFSTLEIQRTEQGDSAMYLCASSNRGGGYTFGSGTRLTVV.

The chain uses TRBV2 and TRBJ2-5; a possible D gene is TRBD1 (6 bases). The CDR3 runs to 15 residues. Trimming shortened V by 6 bases and J by 5 bases, and 19 bases separated the two germline ends. Germline V lookup: CDR1 SNHLY, CDR2 FYNNEI. The CDR3 loop is CASSSPGQGTETQYF. The CDR3 DNA sequence: TGTGCCAGCAGCTCCCCGGGGCAGGGGACGGAGACCCAGTACTTC.

There are a few counts of this clone. The rearrangement uses TRBV30 and TRBJ2-1; either TRBD1 or TRBD2 may supply D (5 bases each). The CDR3 consists of 15 residues. The germline CDR1 and CDR2 sequences are GTSNPN and SVGIG (reference sequence). Trimming took 2 bases from V and 8 from J, leaving 19 bases between them. The CDR3 sequence is CAWSRFGTRRDEQFF. CDR3 nucleotides: TGTGCCTGGAGTCGGTTTGGGACGCGAAGGGATGAGCAGTTCTTC. Variable domain in full (rest from reference TRBV30 and TRBJ2-1): SQTIHQWPATLVQPVGSPLSLECTVEGTSNPNLYWYRQAAGRGLQLLFYSVGIGQISSEVPQNLSASRPQDRQFILSSKKLLLSDSGFYLCAWSRFGTRRDEQFFGPGTRLTVL.

The J gene is TRBJ2-5, the V gene TRBV5-6; D may be TRBD2 (5 bases). Germline CDR1 reads SGHDT; CDR2 reads YYEEEE. V was pared by 2 bases and J by 3 bases, with 8 bases between. The CDR3 extends over 13 amino acids. The CDR3 DNA is TGTGCCAGCAGCTTCCCCGGGAAAGAGACCCAGTACTTC. It specifies CASSFPGKETQYF.

This chain joins TRBV5-6 and TRBJ1-2; perhaps TRBD1 as D (6 bases). The CDR3 has 14 residues. The germline V gene has CDR1 SGHDT and CDR2 YYEEEE. V lost 3 bases to trimming and J lost 3 bases, with 12 bases between them. CDR3 sequence: CASSSIGGDYGYTF. The CDR3 coding sequence is TGTGCCAGCAGCTCCATAGGGGGGGACTATGGCTACACCTTC.

V is TRBV19 and J is TRBJ1-4; D gene unclear. V lost 7 bases to trimming and J lost 0 bases, with 9 bases between them. The CDR3 extends over 14 amino acids. Germline CDR1 and CDR2: LNHDA and SQIVND (reference sequence). This CDR3 reads CASILMATNEKLFF. The CDR3, as DNA: TGTGCCAGTATCCTGATGGCAACTAATGAAAAACTGTTTTTT. The full variable domain, in which reference TRBV19 and TRBJ1-4 provide the parts outside the CDR3, is DGGITQSPKYLFRKEGQNVTLSCEQNLNHDAMYWYRQDPGQGLRLIYYSQIVNDFQKGDIAEGYSVSREKKESFPLTVTSAQKNPTAFYLCASILMATNEKLFFGSGTQLSVL.

The chain joins TRBV7-9 to TRBJ2-1, with 7 bases fitting TRBD1. The V and J ends lost 5 bases and 5 bases, in that order; junction bases with no gene match: 6. CDR1 and CDR2 from the germline V gene are SEHNR and FQNEAQ (reference sequence). The CDR3 sequence is 14 residues long. CDR3 in DNA: TGTGCCAGCAGCCTAACTACAGGGGACAATGAGCAGTTCTTC. Encoded protein: CASSLTTGDNEQFF. The complete variable domain, with remaining parts taken from reference TRBV7-9 and TRBJ2-1, reads DTGVSQNPRHKITKRGQNVTFRCDPISEHNRLYWYRQTLGQGPEFLTYFQNEAQLEKSRLLSDRFSAERPKGSFSTLEIQRTEQGDSAMYLCASSLTTGDNEQFFGPGTRLTVL.

The J gene is TRBJ1-2, the V gene TRBV11-2; unclear D gene. The V end lost 0 bases, the J end lost 7 bases, and 6 bases lay between the germline ends. CDR1 is SGHAT and CDR2 is FQNNGV in the germline V gene. The CDR3 runs to 12 residues. CDR3 nucleotide sequence: TGTGCCAGCAGCTTAGAGAGGGCTGGCTACACCTTC. Translating gives CASSLERAGYTF.

The chain is built from TRBV10-1 and TRBJ2-1, with 8 bases fitting TRBD2. This CDR3 comprises 15 residues. V was clipped by 5 bases and J by 5 bases; unmatched bases: 8. Germline CDR1 WNHNN, CDR2 SYGVQD (reference sequence). The CDR3 DNA reads as TGCGCCAGCAGTTGGGTAGCGGGAATCAACAATGAGCAGTTCTTC. The encoded protein is CASSWVAGINNEQFF.